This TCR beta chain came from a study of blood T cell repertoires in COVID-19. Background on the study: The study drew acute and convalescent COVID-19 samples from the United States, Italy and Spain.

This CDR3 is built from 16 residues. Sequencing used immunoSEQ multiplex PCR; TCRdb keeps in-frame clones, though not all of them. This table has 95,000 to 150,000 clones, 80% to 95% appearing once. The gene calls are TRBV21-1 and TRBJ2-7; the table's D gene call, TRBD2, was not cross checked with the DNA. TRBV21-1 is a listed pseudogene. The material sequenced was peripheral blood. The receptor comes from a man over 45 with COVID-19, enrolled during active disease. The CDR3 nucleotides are TGTGCCAGCAGCAAAGCCAAACTAGCGAGACCCTACGAGCAGTACTTC. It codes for CASSKAKLARPYEQYF.